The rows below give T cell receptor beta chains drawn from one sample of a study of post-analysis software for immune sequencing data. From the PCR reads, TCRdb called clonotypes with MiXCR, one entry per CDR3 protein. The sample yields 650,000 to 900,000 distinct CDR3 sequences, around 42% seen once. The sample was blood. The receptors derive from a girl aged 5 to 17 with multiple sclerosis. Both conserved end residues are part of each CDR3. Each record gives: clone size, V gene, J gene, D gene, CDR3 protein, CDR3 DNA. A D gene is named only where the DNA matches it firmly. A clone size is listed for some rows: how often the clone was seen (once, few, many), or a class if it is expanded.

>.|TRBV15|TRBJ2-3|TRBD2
CATGRIAGGGSDTQYF
TGTGCCACCGGACGAATAGCGGGAGGCGGATCAGATACGCAGTATTTT
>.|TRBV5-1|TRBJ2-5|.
CASSLAPRGYQETQYF
TGCGCCAGCAGCTTGGCCCCCCGAGGGTACCAAGAGACCCAGTACTTC
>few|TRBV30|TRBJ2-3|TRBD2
CAWSVGAGVGTDTQYF
TGTGCCTGGAGTGTTGGGGCGGGAGTAGGCACAGATACGCAGTATTTT
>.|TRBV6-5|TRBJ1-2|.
CASRRRVANYGYTF
TGTGCCAGCCGGCGCAGGGTAGCTAACTATGGCTACACCTTC
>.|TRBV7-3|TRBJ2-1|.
CASSLTLGGRSNEQFF
TGTGCCAGCAGCTTAACGTTGGGGGGCCGAAGCAATGAGCAGTTCTTC
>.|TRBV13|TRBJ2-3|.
CVSAPGVGSADTQYF
TGTGTCAGCGCTCCCGGGGTCGGGTCAGCAGATACGCAGTATTTT
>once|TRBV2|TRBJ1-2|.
CAGPGGNGYGYTF
TGTGCCGGACCCGGGGGAAATGGCTATGGCTACACCTTC
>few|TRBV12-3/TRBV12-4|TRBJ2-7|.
CASSLGVTGYEQYF
TGTGCCAGCAGCCTAGGGGTAACCGGCTACGAGCAGTACTTC
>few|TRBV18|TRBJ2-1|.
CASSPGINEQFF
TGTGCCAGCTCACCAGGGATCAATGAGCAGTTCTTC
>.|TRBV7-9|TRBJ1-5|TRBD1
CASSPQGAGNQPQHF
TGTGCCAGCAGCCCACAGGGGGCGGGCAATCAGCCCCAGCATTTT
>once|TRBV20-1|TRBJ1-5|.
CSARGQSSNQPQHF
TGCAGTGCTAGAGGGCAGTCCAGCAATCAGCCCCAGCATTTT
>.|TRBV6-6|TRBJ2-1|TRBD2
CASSYETSAVSYNEQFF
TGTGCCAGCAGTTACGAGACTAGCGCAGTCTCCTACAATGAGCAGTTCTTC
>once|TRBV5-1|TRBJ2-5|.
CASSLVPGDLQETQYF
TGCGCCAGCAGCTTGGTACCAGGAGACCTACAAGAGACCCAGTACTTC
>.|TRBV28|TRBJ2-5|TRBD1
CASSRIRGREETQYF
TGTGCCAGCAGTCGTATCAGGGGGCGCGAAGAGACCCAGTACTTC
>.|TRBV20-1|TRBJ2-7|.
CSARARAWGYF
TGCAGTGCTAGGGCGCGGGCATGGGGGTACTTC
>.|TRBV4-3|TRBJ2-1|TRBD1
CASSQDIGQGSYNEQFF
TGCGCCAGCAGCCAAGATATCGGACAGGGTTCCTACAATGAGCAGTTCTTC
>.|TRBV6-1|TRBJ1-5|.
CASSDSMGNQPQHF
TGTGCCAGCAGTGACAGCATGGGCAATCAGCCCCAGCATTTT